The rows below give T cell receptor beta chains drawn from one sample of a study of regulatory and conventional T cells in RAG deficiency. Measured with immunoSEQ multiplex PCR; TCRdb has only the in-frame clones, and not every one. The table shows 13,000 or so clones, with about 92% occurring only once. In addition, the sample was reused for a study of regulatory T cells.

Sequenced input: CD4+ effector T cells sorted from blood. Source of these receptors: a human donor in good health. Both conserved end residues are part of each CDR3. A D gene is named only where the DNA matches it firmly. Part of the rows lack a size; the others show once, few, many or a class for expanded clones.

cdr3_length	v_call	clone_size	d_call	j_call	cdr3_aa	cdr3_nt
14	TRBV7-8	.	.	TRBJ1-4	CASSIATGLQKLFF	TGTGCCAGCAGCATTGCAACAGGGTTGCAAAAACTGTTTTTT
14	TRBV6-5	.	TRBD2	TRBJ2-4	CASRGGLTKNIQYF	TGTGCCAGCCGGGGGGGGTTGACCAAAAACATTCAGTACTTC
14	TRBV30	.	.	TRBJ1-6	CAWSRGGNNSPLHF	TGTGCCTGGAGTCGCGGTGGAAATAATTCACCCCTCCACTTT
13	TRBV30	.	.	TRBJ1-3	CAWKRGWGNTIYF	TGTGCCTGGAAACGGGGATGGGGAAACACCATATATTTT
15	TRBV27	.	.	TRBJ2-5	CASSLRSAYGETQYF	TGTGCCAGCAGCCTCCGTAGCGCCTATGGGGAGACCCAGTACTTC
11	TRBV30	once	.	TRBJ2-7	CACGGIYEQYF	TGTGCCTGCGGGGGCATCTACGAGCAGTACTTC
15	TRBV30	.	TRBD1	TRBJ1-2	CAWNNPGQGDYGYTF	TGTGCCTGGAATAACCCGGGACAGGGGGACTATGGCTACACCTTC
17	TRBV2	once	TRBD1	TRBJ1-5	CASSAGTGANSNQPQHF	TGTGCCAGCAGCGCAGGGACAGGGGCAAATAGCAATCAGCCCCAGCATTTT
14	TRBV6-5	.	TRBD1	TRBJ1-1	CASSYSYTGVGAFF	TGTGCCAGCAGTTACTCCTATACAGGGGTTGGGGCTTTCTTT
15	TRBV6-5	.	TRBD1	TRBJ1-1	CASSRTGQGDTEAFF	TGTGCCAGCAGTCGGACCGGACAGGGGGACACTGAAGCTTTCTTT
14	TRBV18	.	.	TRBJ2-7	CASSLGTSPYEQYF	TGTGCCAGCTCACTGGGGACGTCTCCCTACGAGCAGTACTTC
15	TRBV7-2	.	TRBD2	TRBJ2-5	CASSSGLAGTETQYF	TGTGCCAGCAGCTCTGGACTAGCGGGGACAGAGACCCAGTACTTC
13	TRBV10-1	.	.	TRBJ2-7	CASSELNNYEQYF	TGCGCCAGCAGTGAGTTAAACAACTACGAGCAGTACTTC
12	TRBV18	.	.	TRBJ2-2	CASSSSAGELFF	TGTGCCAGCTCGTCCAGTGCCGGGGAGCTGTTTTTT
12	TRBV5-1	.	.	TRBJ2-1	CASSLRNNEQFF	TGCGCCAGCAGCCTCCGAAACAATGAGCAGTTCTTC
16	TRBV5-1	.	TRBD1	TRBJ2-2	CASSPRTGTNTGELFF	TGCGCCAGCAGCCCTCGGACAGGGACCAACACCGGGGAGCTGTTTTTT
15	TRBV9	once	TRBD2	TRBJ2-1	CASSAWTSGGDEQFF	TGTGCCAGCAGCGCCTGGACTAGCGGGGGTGATGAGCAGTTCTTC
15	TRBV18	.	.	TRBJ1-6	CASSEKAGANSPLHF	TGTGCCAGCTCAGAGAAGGCAGGGGCTAATTCACCCCTCCACTTT
13	TRBV6-1	.	.	TRBJ1-5	CASSDRDIQPQHF	TGTGCCAGCAGTGATCGGGACATCCAGCCCCAGCATTTT
17	TRBV6-1	.	.	TRBJ1-1	CASSEARVFGTKREAFF	TGTGCCAGCAGTGAAGCGCGTGTATTCGGGACAAAAAGGGAAGCTTTCTTT
15	TRBV12-1	.	.	TRBJ1-5	CASSFGGTVHQPQHF	TGTGCCAGCAGCTTTGGAGGGACGGTACATCAGCCCCAGCATTTT
14	TRBV19	.	TRBD1	TRBJ1-3	CATSAGGSGNTIYF	TGTGCCACCTCCGCAGGGGGCTCTGGAAACACCATATATTTT
15	TRBV2	.	.	TRBJ1-3	CASSDSGPSGNTIYF	TGTGCCAGCAGTGACTCCGGCCCCTCTGGAAACACCATATATTTT
16	TRBV9	.	.	TRBJ2-2	CASSQAGVRNTGELFF	TGTGCCAGCAGTCAAGCAGGGGTTCGGAACACCGGGGAGCTGTTTTTT
12	TRBV4-1	.	TRBD2	TRBJ2-7	CASSQSGGKQYF	TGCGCCAGCAGCCAATCCGGGGGGAAGCAGTACTTC
14	TRBV19	once	TRBD1	TRBJ1-1	CASSIVGTGLEAFF	TGTGCCAGTAGTATAGTTGGGACAGGACTTGAAGCTTTCTTT
15	TRBV5-4	.	.	TRBJ2-3	CASSSSGKHTDTQYF	TGTGCCAGCAGCTCGTCCGGGAAGCACACAGATACGCAGTATTTT
16	TRBV5-7	.	TRBD1	TRBJ2-5	CASVRDRGLFRETQYF	TGTGCCAGCGTCCGGGACAGGGGTTTGTTTCGAGAGACCCAGTACTTC
16	TRBV5-1	.	TRBD2	TRBJ2-5	CASSLVPSGSEETQYF	TGCGCCAGCAGCTTGGTGCCTAGCGGGAGTGAGGAGACCCAGTACTTC